The clone carrying this T cell receptor beta chain was seen at least ten times. Its target is not known. The sample belongs to a study of T-cell memory formation after mild COVID-19. Findings of the study overall: Confirmation was lacking for SARS-CoV-2 specificity of second-wave clones that peaked on day 37.

The CDR3 runs to 15 residues. Losses at the gene ends were 7 bases for V and 4 bases for J; bases not matched to a gene: 10. From germline, CDR1 is SEHNR and CDR2 FQNEAQ (reference sequence). TCRdb re-called the 5' RACE reads with MiXCR, one entry per CDR3 protein. The sample lists fewer than 50,000 distinct CDR3 sequences; around 12% were seen once. Sequencing was carried out using PBMCs or a T cell subset sorted from them (not recorded which). The chain is built from TRBV7-9 and TRBJ2-1; 7 nucleotides match TRBD2. This clonotype was obtained from a man aged 18 to 29 who had mild COVID-19 (a few samples of this study predate the infection). Cell type and time point are not known. The DNA of the CDR3 is TGTGCCAGCACTGGAGGAGCGGGGTCGTACAATGAGCAGTTCTTC. The encoded protein is CASTGGAGSYNEQFF.